Below are 32 T cell receptor beta chains sequenced from a single sample in a study of shared clonotypes between healthy human individuals. Clones were sequenced by immunoSEQ multiplex PCR, and TCRdb holds only the in-frame ones, with some missing. Of 2 million to 3 million clones listed, over 85% were seen once; the top ten hold roughly 0.39%. Sequenced material: naive CD4+ T cells from PBMCs. As for subset: CD45RA+ positively selected. The receptors were sampled from a man aged 18-30 years in good health. Some clones in this sample may be carry-over from other donors' samples.

This clone turned up a few times. V and J are TRBV28 and TRBJ1-1, with a weak D call TRBD1 (6 bases). The CDR3 loop spans 13 amino acids. V was clipped by 11 bases and J by 4 bases, with 17 bases between them. The germline CDR1 and CDR2 sequences are MDHEN and SYDVKM. DNA of the CDR3: TGTGCCGGATGGGGGCAGGGGAGCACTGAAGCTTTCTTT. Its protein is CAGWGQGSTEAFF.

As for this clone: Distinct nucleotide sequences in the sample also encode this CDR3. The chain is built from TRBV5-1 and TRBJ2-7, with D uncertain. Germline V gene sequence: CDR1 SGHRS, CDR2 YFSETQ. CDR3 length: 13 residues. Trimming left V 4 bases short and J 0 bases short, with 8 bases between. This CDR3 reads CASSLTSSYEQYF. DNA for the CDR3: TGCGCCAGCAGCCTGACAAGCTCCTACGAGCAGTACTTC.

V is TRBV27 and J is TRBJ1-2; D possibly corresponds to TRBD1 (5 bases). V lost 4 bases and J 0 bases, leaving 15 bases between the germline ends. There are 16 residues in the CDR3. CDR1 MNHEY and CDR2 SMNVEV come from the germline V gene (reference sequence). The CDR3 spells CASSSRDPPTNYGYTF. In DNA form, the CDR3 reads TGTGCCAGCAGTTCCCGGGACCCCCCAACTAACTATGGCTACACCTTC.

With regard to this clone: Other nucleotide sequences in the sample specify the same CDR3. The chain couples TRBV5-1 to TRBJ2-6; D not certain. Germline V lookup: CDR1 SGHRS, CDR2 YFSETQ. CDR3 length: 15 amino acids. The V end lost 0 bases, the J end lost 2 bases, and 6 bases lay between the germline ends. The CDR3 here is CASSLGVAGANVLTF. CDR3 nucleotide sequence: TGCGCCAGCAGCTTGGGGGTAGCTGGGGCCAACGTCCTGACTTTC.

This clone was observed once. This chain connects TRBV5-1 to TRBJ2-7; 11 bases map to TRBD2. The CDR3 covers 16 residues. The ends lost 0 bases at V and 3 bases at J; junction bases unmatched: 5. CDR1 is SGHRS and CDR2 is YFSETQ in the germline V gene. The CDR3 region has the DNA TGCGCCAGCAGCTTGGGCTTACTAGCGGGAGTCTACGAGCAGTACTTC. Its protein product is CASSLGLLAGVYEQYF. Based on the CDR3 plus reference TRBV5-1 and TRBJ2-7, the full variable domain is KAGVTQTPRYLIKTRGQQVTLSCSPISGHRSVSWYQQTPGQGLQFLFEYFSETQRNKGNFPGRFSGRQFSNSRSEMNVSTLELGDSALYLCASSLGLLAGVYEQYFGPGTRLTVT.

This chain connects TRBV6-1 to TRBJ2-7, with D perhaps TRBD2 (5 bases). The V and J ends lost 6 bases and 3 bases respectively, with 18 bases between them. CDR1 is MNHNS and CDR2 is SASEGT in the germline V gene. This CDR3 has 15 residues. The CDR3 DNA is TGTGCCAGCAGCCTAGAGGGCTTTTTATTCTACGAGCAGTACTTC. Translation gives CASSLEGFLFYEQYF.

The chain uses TRBV11-2 and TRBJ1-2, with 8 bases aligning to TRBD1. Germline values: CDR1 SGHAT, CDR2 FQNNGV. This CDR3 is 14 amino acids long. Trimming at V came to 5 bases and at J to 7 bases, leaving 9 bases not matched to a gene. As DNA, the CDR3 is TGTGCCAGCAGCCGTAAACCGCAGGGGGCTGGCTACACCTTC. It translates to CASSRKPQGAGYTF.

The CDR3 region is CASSLRQAGNTIYF. CDR3 sequence (DNA): TGTGCCAGCAGTTTACGACAAGCTGGAAACACCATATATTTT. The chain has TRBV6-5 and TRBJ1-3; no definite D call. Germline V gene sequence: CDR1 MNHEY, CDR2 SVGAGI. V lost 4 bases to trimming and J lost 2 bases, with 9 bases between them. The CDR3 contains 14 residues.

This chain connects TRBV4-2 to TRBJ1-4; D might be TRBD1 (5 bases). V was trimmed by 5 bases and J by 4 bases, leaving 14 bases between them. CDR3 length: 15 residues. CDR1 and CDR2 (germline): LGHNA, YNFKEQ. The DNA for the CDR3 is TGTGCCAGCAGCACCGCCGGGGACGGTAATGAAAAACTGTTTTTT. Translated, it gives CASSTAGDGNEKLFF.

The rearrangement joins TRBV18 to TRBJ1-1; D not resolved. The germline V and J ends were trimmed by 2 bases and 11 bases, with 18 bases remaining between them. CDR3 length: 14 residues. Germline-derived CDR1 and CDR2 are KGHSH and LQKENI. The CDR3 nucleotides are TGTGCCAGCTCACCAACAATCGGTGTTGAGTCGGCTTTCTTT. This sequence encodes CASSPTIGVESAFF.

V is TRBV5-5 and J is TRBJ1-5; D is unresolved. This CDR3 comprises 15 residues. The V and J ends lost 0 bases and 0 bases respectively, with 7 bases between them. Looked up from germline, CDR1 is SGHKS and CDR2 is YYEKEE (reference sequence). The CDR3 region has the DNA TGTGCCAGCAGCTTGGAGGCAGGTAGCAATCAGCCCCAGCATTTT. Translating gives CASSLEAGSNQPQHF.

V usage is TRBV7-2 and J usage is TRBJ2-7, with 7 bases that match TRBD1. Trimming at V came to 4 bases and at J to 0 bases, leaving 6 bases not matched to a gene. Per germline, CDR1 SGHTA and CDR2 FQGNSA. This CDR3 region has 15 residues. This CDR3 reads CASSSRQGRSYEQYF. The CDR3 DNA reads as TGTGCCAGCAGCTCCCGACAGGGCCGCTCCTACGAGCAGTACTTC.

The V gene is TRBV14, the J gene TRBJ2-1; 9 nucleotides agree with TRBD2. The germline V gene encodes CDR1 SGHDN and CDR2 FVKESK. There are 15 residues in the CDR3. With V trimmed by 6 bases and J by 6 bases, 9 bases remained unmatched. The CDR3 DNA reads TGTGCCAGCAGTCCCGGGGTAGCGGGAGCCAATGAGCAGTTCTTC. Its protein product is CASSPGVAGANEQFF.

The chain has TRBV5-1 and TRBJ2-7; D is perhaps TRBD1 or TRBD2 (5 bases each). V was trimmed by 5 bases and J by 7 bases, leaving 16 bases between them. Germline-derived CDR1 and CDR2 are SGHRS and YFSETQ. The CDR3 length is 13 residues. The CDR3 DNA sequence: TGCGCCAGCAGTAAGGAGATCTGGGGGGAGCAGTACTTC. Encoded protein: CASSKEIWGEQYF.

The chain links TRBV2 to TRBJ1-2; D unclear. From germline, CDR1 is SNHLY and CDR2 FYNNEI. The CDR3 spans 14 residues. V lost 8 bases, J lost 0 bases, and 13 bases lay in between. CDR3 nucleotide sequence: TGTGCCAGCTCAACCAGGAGTTCTAACTATGGCTACACCTTC. As protein: CASSTRSSNYGYTF.

V gene TRBV5-4 combines with J gene TRBJ2-2, with 8 bases matching TRBD1. Looked up from germline, CDR1 is SGHNT and CDR2 is YYREEE (reference sequence). The CDR3 loop spans 13 amino acids. With V trimmed by 5 bases and J by 9 bases, 6 bases remained unmatched. The CDR3 sequence is CASSLPGGRELFF. In DNA, the CDR3 is TGTGCCAGCAGTCTGCCAGGGGGCCGGGAGCTGTTTTTT.

This chain connects TRBV5-1 to TRBJ2-5; D may be TRBD1 or TRBD2 (5 bases each). This CDR3 is 14 amino acids long. The V gene's germline CDR1 is SGHRS and CDR2 YFSETQ. V dropped 3 bases and J dropped 1 base, with 10 bases sitting between them. As DNA, the CDR3 is TGCGCCAGCAGCTGGTACGGGGCCCAAGAGACCCAGTACTTC. It is translated as CASSWYGAQETQYF.

The V call is TRBV7-9, the J call TRBJ2-7; 11 bases fit TRBD2. Trimming removed 1 base from V and 7 bases from J; junction bases left unmatched: 6. Germline V gives CDR1 SEHNR, CDR2 FQNEAQ (reference sequence). The CDR3 extends over 15 amino acids. CDR3 DNA: TGTGCCAGCAGCTTAGTACTAGCGGGAGTAGGTGAGCAGTACTTC. Residues: CASSLVLAGVGEQYF. Full variable domain (outside the CDR3, taken from reference TRBV7-9 and TRBJ2-7): DTGVSQNPRHKITKRGQNVTFRCDPISEHNRLYWYRQTLGQGPEFLTYFQNEAQLEKSRLLSDRFSAERPKGSFSTLEIQRTEQGDSAMYLCASSLVLAGVGEQYFGPGTRLTVT.

The chain carries TRBV7-2 and TRBJ2-1; D might be TRBD2 (6 bases). The germline V gene has CDR1 SGHTA and CDR2 FQGNSA. The V and J ends lost 3 bases and 4 bases respectively, with 16 bases between them. The CDR3 sequence is 16 residues long. CDR3 region: CASSFQTRKGYNEQFF. In DNA form, the CDR3 reads TGTGCCAGCAGCTTCCAGACTAGAAAAGGATACAATGAGCAGTTCTTC.

The CDR3 spells CASSVRGTEPNYGYTF. CDR3 DNA: TGTGCCAGCAGCGTGCGGGGGACAGAGCCTAACTATGGCTACACCTTC. The genes are TRBV9 and TRBJ1-2; TRBD1 matches 7 bases. V shed 2 bases and J 0 bases; nucleotides not matched to a gene: 7. The CDR3 spans 16 residues. Germline V gene lookup returns CDR1 SGDLS and CDR2 YYNGEE.

With respect to this clone: The same CDR3 can be traced to other DNA sequences in this sample. The chain couples TRBV9 to TRBJ2-1, with D possibly TRBD2 on 6 matching bases. This CDR3 is 14 amino acids long. Germline V gives CDR1 SGDLS, CDR2 YYNGEE. Trimming removed 0 bases at V and 4 bases at J, with 8 bases between. The CDR3 DNA is TGTGCCAGCAGCGTAGCGGGAGATTACAATGAGCAGTTCTTC. Translating gives CASSVAGDYNEQFF.

The chain employs TRBV9 and TRBJ2-7; TRBD1 is a possible D gene (5 bases). Trimming cost V 0 bases and J 3 bases, with 10 bases left between them. The CDR3 is made up of 14 amino acids. The germline V gene has CDR1 SGDLS and CDR2 YYNGEE. CDR3 residues: CASSVVGQGYEQYF. The CDR3 DNA is TGTGCCAGCAGCGTAGTGGGTCAGGGCTACGAGCAGTACTTC. Combining the CDR3 with reference TRBV9 and TRBJ2-7 gives the whole variable domain DSGVTQTPKHLITATGQRVTLRCSPRSGDLSVYWYQQSLDQGLQFLIQYYNGEERAKGNILERFSAQQFPDLHSELNLSSLELGDSALYFCASSVVGQGYEQYFGPGTRLTVT.

The chain is built from TRBV6-6 and TRBJ1-2; no firm D call. This CDR3 has 15 residues. CDR1 is MNHNY and CDR2 is SVGAGI in the germline V gene (reference sequence). The V end lost 7 bases, the J end lost 5 bases, and 20 bases lay between the germline ends. The CDR3 spells CASTQAGSKSYGYTF. The CDR3 DNA is TGTGCCAGCACCCAAGCGGGCAGTAAGAGTTATGGCTACACCTTC.

About this clone: This specimen includes other DNA sequences encoding the same CDR3. The rearrangement links TRBV15 to TRBJ2-5; D is undetermined. CDR3 length: 13 residues. Germline assignment: CDR1 LNHNV and CDR2 YYDKDF (reference sequence). Deletions cut 0 bases from V and 5 bases from J, with 7 bases between. CDR3: CATSRDPRETQYF. For the CDR3, the DNA is TGTGCCACCAGCAGAGATCCTAGGGAGACCCAGTACTTC.

The gene calls are TRBV5-8 and TRBJ2-4; D might be TRBD2 (5 bases). The V end lost 0 bases, the J end lost 0 bases, and 7 bases lay between the germline ends. Germline-derived CDR1 and CDR2 are SGHTS and YDEGEE. The CDR3 consists of 15 residues. As DNA, the CDR3 is TGTGCCAGCAGCTTGGGTAGCGTAGCCAAAAACATTCAGTACTTC. This codes for CASSLGSVAKNIQYF.

The chain employs TRBV6-1 and TRBJ2-3, with D tentatively TRBD2 (5 bases). Germline CDR1 MNHNS, CDR2 SASEGT. This CDR3 region has 14 residues. Trimming removed 5 bases at V and 2 bases at J, with 11 bases between. The CDR3 loop is CASSPSRDTDTQYF. The CDR3 bases are TGTGCCAGCAGTCCCTCACGGGACACAGATACGCAGTATTTT.

The chain employs TRBV19 and TRBJ1-5; 7 nucleotides align to TRBD1. Germline V lookup: CDR1 LNHDA, CDR2 SQIVND (reference sequence). The ends lost 4 bases at V and 0 bases at J; junction bases unmatched: 3. The CDR3 is 15 residues long. CDR3: CASSRQGISNQPQHF. DNA for the CDR3: TGTGCCAGTAGTAGACAGGGTATTAGCAATCAGCCCCAGCATTTT.

Only a few counts were recorded for this clone. The CDR3 region has the DNA TGTGCCAGCAGCTTGCACAGCACCTACGAGCAGTACTTC. Amino acids: CASSLHSTYEQYF. The chain carries TRBV5-8 and TRBJ2-7; D unresolved. Germline assignment: CDR1 SGHTS and CDR2 YDEGEE. CDR3 length: 13 residues. V lost 1 base and J lost 2, with 7 bases in between.

The chain carries TRBV4-3 and TRBJ2-1; D uncertain. The CDR3 sequence is 15 residues long. CDR1 is LGHNA and CDR2 is YSLEER in the germline V gene. Trimming stripped 1 base from V and 8 bases from J, with 15 bases between. The CDR3 DNA is TGCGCCAGCAGCCAAGGGGTCTATCGTAGGGATGAGCAGTTCTTC. This translates into CASSQGVYRRDEQFF.

The rearrangement links TRBV9 to TRBJ2-1, with D hard to call. V was cut by 3 bases and J by 7 bases, with 11 bases left in between. Germline CDR1 is SGDLS and CDR2 is YYNGEE. The CDR3 is 13 amino acids. In nucleotides, the CDR3 is TGTGCCAGCAGCGCGCCAATTAGTAATGAGCAGTTCTTC. Its translation: CASSAPISNEQFF.

The chain has TRBV19 and TRBJ1-5, with D unresolved. Germline CDR1 and CDR2: LNHDA and SQIVND (reference sequence). V was trimmed by 4 bases and J by 9 bases, leaving 13 bases between them. The CDR3 has 13 amino acids. CDR3 loop: CASSRETTRPQHF. DNA of the CDR3: TGTGCCAGTAGTAGGGAGACGACTCGGCCCCAGCATTTT.

This sequence joins TRBV11-3 and TRBJ2-1, with 8 bases identical to TRBD1. Germline CDR1 reads SGHNT; CDR2 reads YENEEA. CDR3 length: 12 amino acids. With 8 bases clipped from V and 6 bases from J, the junction kept 3 bases outside the gene matches. DNA for the CDR3: TGTGCCAGCGGACAGGGTGGCAATGAGCAGTTCTTC. Translated: CASGQGGNEQFF.